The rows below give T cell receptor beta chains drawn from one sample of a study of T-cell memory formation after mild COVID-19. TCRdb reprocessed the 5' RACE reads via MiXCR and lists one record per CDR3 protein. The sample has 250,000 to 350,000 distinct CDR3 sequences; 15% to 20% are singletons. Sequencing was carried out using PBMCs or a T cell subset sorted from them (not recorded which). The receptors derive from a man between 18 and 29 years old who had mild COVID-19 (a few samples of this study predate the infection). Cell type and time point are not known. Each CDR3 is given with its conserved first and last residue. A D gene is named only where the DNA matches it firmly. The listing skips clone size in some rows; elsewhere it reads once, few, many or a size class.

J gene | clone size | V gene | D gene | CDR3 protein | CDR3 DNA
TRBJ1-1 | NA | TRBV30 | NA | CACPGVRDLTSAFF | TGTGCCTGTCCCGGAGTACGGGACCTTACTAGTGCTTTCTTT
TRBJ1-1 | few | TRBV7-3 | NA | CASSLRPEAFF | TGTGCCAGCAGCTTACGTCCTGAAGCTTTCTTT
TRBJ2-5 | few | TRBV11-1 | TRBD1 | CASSPSQGARETQYF | TGTGCCAGCAGTCCAAGCCAGGGGGCTCGTGAGACCCAGTACTTC
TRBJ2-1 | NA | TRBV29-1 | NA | CSSGGGGRGGNEQFF | TGCAGCTCTGGAGGAGGGGGCAGGGGAGGCAATGAGCAGTTCTTC
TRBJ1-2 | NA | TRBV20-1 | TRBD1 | CSATPPDRVGGYTF | TGCAGTGCGACACCTCCGGACAGGGTCGGTGGCTACACCTTC
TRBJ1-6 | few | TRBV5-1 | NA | CASRQSSYNSPLHF | TGCGCCAGCAGACAGAGCTCCTATAATTCACCCCTCCACTTT
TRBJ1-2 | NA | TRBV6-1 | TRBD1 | CASSAQGTGFYGYTF | TGTGCCAGCAGTGCCCAAGGGACAGGGTTCTATGGCTACACCTTC
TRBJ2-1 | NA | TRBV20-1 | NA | CSVGGSSYNEQFF | TGCAGTGTCGGCGGTAGCTCCTACAATGAGCAGTTCTTC
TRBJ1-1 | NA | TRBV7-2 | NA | CASSLQGQGTEAFF | TGTGCCAGCAGCTTACAGGGGCAGGGCACTGAAGCTTTCTTT
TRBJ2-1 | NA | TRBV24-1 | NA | CATSPRGQEQFF | TGTGCCACCAGTCCAAGGGGTCAAGAGCAGTTCTTC
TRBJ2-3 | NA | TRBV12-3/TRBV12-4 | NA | CASRGWWTDTQYF | TGTGCCAGCAGGGGTTGGTGGACAGATACGCAGTATTTT
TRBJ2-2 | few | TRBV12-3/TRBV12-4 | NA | CASSQSTGTGELFF | TGTGCCAGCAGTCAATCTACAGGGACCGGGGAGCTGTTTTTT
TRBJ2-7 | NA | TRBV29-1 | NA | CSAVGPAYGQYF | TGCAGCGCGGTAGGGCCAGCTTACGGGCAGTACTTC